This T cell receptor (beta chain) derives from a study of vaccination effects on CD4 cells after COVID-19. Using immunoSEQ multiplex PCR, the repertoire was profiled, and TCRdb retains in-frame clones only, with some absent. The table records approximately 30,000 clones, 75% to 85% of them present only once. The CDR3 length is 14 residues. Between the trimmed V and J ends, which lost 0 bases and 4 bases, there was a span of 10 bases. Germline loops: CDR1 SGHDT, CDR2 YYEEEE. Of note for this clone: The target antigen is unknown.

Prior to sequencing, the ViraFEST assay stimulated PBMC with viral peptide pools, which expanded the antigen-specific CD4+ T cells. Having been cultured for around ten days, the cells underwent CD4+ T cell isolation. The healthy vaccine recipients, who had no prior SARS-CoV-2 infection, showed negative nucleocapsid antibodies. The source material was CD4+ T cells from PBMCs cultured with SARS-CoV-2 spike peptides, sampled before COVID-19 vaccination. This TCR derives from a human donor who received a COVID-19 vaccine. The chain couples TRBV5-6 to TRBJ1-1; no firm D call. The DNA of the CDR3 is TGTGCCAGCAGCTTGGGAGGGCAGCTCACTGAAGCTTTCTTT. Amino acids: CASSLGGQLTEAFF.